The next 22 T cell receptor beta chains were all read from a single sample in a study of blood T cell repertoires in COVID-19. Assay used: immunoSEQ multiplex PCR; TCRdb lists only in-frame clones, some missing. The sample lists 200,000 to 250,000 clones, roughly 87% occurring once. The specimen was peripheral blood. These receptors originate from a woman aged 18-29 years who had recovered from COVID-19.

The chain uses TRBV14 and TRBJ2-4; weak D call: TRBD1 (6 bases). Germline V gene data show CDR1 as SGHDN and CDR2 as FVKESK. This CDR3 has 13 amino acids. V gave up 5 bases and J gave up 8 bases, with 13 bases separating them. The CDR3 sequence: CASSYISGDIQYF. The CDR3 bases are TGTGCCAGCAGCTACATTTCAGGGGACATTCAGTACTTC.

This rearrangement joins TRBV13 to TRBJ2-3, with 7 bases matching TRBD2. Germline trimming cut 0 bases from V and 5 bases from J; bases unmatched to any gene: 11. The CDR3 loop spans 17 amino acids. The germline CDR1 and CDR2 sequences are PRHDT and FYEKMQ (reference sequence). The CDR3: CASSLGHGAGVGDTQYF. The CDR3 DNA reads TGTGCCAGCAGCTTAGGACACGGGGCGGGAGTTGGAGATACGCAGTATTTT.

The chain couples TRBV6-2 or TRBV6-3 to TRBJ2-7, with no clear D. The CDR3 has 14 residues. Looked up from germline, CDR1 is MNHEY and CDR2 is SVGEGT. The V and J ends lost 1 base and 5 bases respectively, with 12 bases between them. CDR3 coding DNA: TGTGCCAGCAGTTACTTGGCCCCGCTTGACGAGCAGTACTTC. Amino acids: CASSYLAPLDEQYF.

The rearrangement joins TRBV7-9 to TRBJ1-1, with D maybe TRBD1 (5 bases). V was clipped by 6 bases and J by 0 bases, with 8 bases between them. CDR1 and CDR2 (germline): SEHNR, FQNEAQ (reference sequence). This CDR3 is built from 13 residues. CDR3 DNA: TGTGCCAGCAGAGACAGTCTGAACACTGAAGCTTTCTTT. This codes for CASRDSLNTEAFF.

The chain combines TRBV6-5 with TRBJ1-6; no clear D. The CDR3 covers 15 residues. Germline values: CDR1 MNHEY, CDR2 SVGAGI. V lost 1 base and J 8 bases, leaving 12 bases between the germline ends. The CDR3 DNA is TGTGCCAGCAGTTACTTTGACTCGTCTGATTCACCCCTCCACTTT. This gives the protein CASSYFDSSDSPLHF.

The chain recombines TRBV15 with TRBJ2-7; 7 nucleotides align to TRBD1. V shed 5 bases and J 6 bases; nucleotides not matched to a gene: 4. Germline V gives CDR1 LNHNV, CDR2 YYDKDF (reference sequence). This CDR3 region has 12 residues. The CDR3 sequence is CATSEGAGEQYF. The CDR3 nucleotides are TGTGCCACCAGCGAGGGGGCGGGCGAGCAGTACTTC.

The V gene is TRBV9, the J gene TRBJ2-2; D is undetermined. This CDR3 has 13 residues. V was clipped by 0 bases and J by 6 bases, with 6 bases between them. CDR1 and CDR2 from the germline V gene are SGDLS and YYNGEE. CDR3 coding DNA: TGTGCCAGCAGCGTAGGGCCAGCCGGGGAGCTGTTTTTT. Translation gives CASSVGPAGELFF.

The chain carries TRBV27 and TRBJ2-5, with D maybe TRBD2 (6 bases). Germline CDR1 is MNHEY and CDR2 is SMNVEV (reference sequence). This CDR3 has 14 residues. V dropped 8 bases and J dropped 0 bases, with 13 bases sitting between them. In DNA, the CDR3 is TGTGCCAGCGCGGGACTTGGACACCAAGAGACCCAGTACTTC. Protein sequence: CASAGLGHQETQYF.

This clone appeared a few times. The chain uses TRBV9 and TRBJ1-3; 8 nucleotides match TRBD1. This CDR3 has 16 amino acids. CDR1 SGDLS and CDR2 YYNGEE come from the germline V gene. J lost 3 bases, V lost 4 bases, and 9 bases had no gene match. The CDR3 reads CASSPTGQGGGNTIYF. The CDR3 bases are TGTGCCAGCAGCCCAACAGGACAGGGAGGTGGAAACACCATATATTTT.

The chain joins TRBV2 to TRBJ2-6; TRBD2 agrees at 8 bases. The germline V gene has CDR1 SNHLY and CDR2 FYNNEI. The CDR3 loop spans 16 amino acids. V dropped 3 bases and J dropped 2; count of bases not matched to a gene: 3. The CDR3 reads CASSETAGAGANVLTF. The DNA for the CDR3 is TGTGCCAGCAGTGAGACAGCGGGGGCTGGGGCCAACGTCCTGACTTTC.

The chain's CDR3 is CASSQQGQPQHF. In DNA form, the CDR3 reads TGTGCCAGCAGTCAACAGGGCCAGCCCCAGCATTTT. This chain uses TRBV27 with TRBJ1-5, with a possible D match to TRBD1 (6 bases). Germline CDR1 is MNHEY and CDR2 is SMNVEV (reference sequence). Trimming cost V 5 bases and J 7 bases, with 9 bases left between them. CDR3 size: 12 residues.

This clone was seen a single time. The chain has TRBV10-3 and TRBJ1-1, with 9 nucleotides matching TRBD1. Germline CDR1 reads ENHRY; CDR2 reads SYGVKD. This CDR3 is built from 17 residues. V lost 6 bases to trimming and J lost 1 base; unmatched junction nucleotides: 12. The CDR3 region has the DNA TGTGCCATCAGCGCTGTCGAGGACAGGGGACCGAACACTGAAGCTTTCTTT. Amino acids: CAISAVEDRGPNTEAFF.

The chain couples TRBV27 to TRBJ2-7; 8 nucleotides align to TRBD1. V lost 8 bases to trimming and J lost 0 bases; unmatched junction nucleotides: 6. The CDR3 sequence is 14 residues long. The germline CDR1 and CDR2 sequences are MNHEY and SMNVEV (reference sequence). In DNA, the CDR3 is TGTGCCAGCTCGTACAGGGGGGACTCCTACGAGCAGTACTTC. Translation: CASSYRGDSYEQYF.

This clone was counted once. The rearrangement uses TRBV6-5 and TRBJ2-7; 7 bases line up with TRBD2. Germline values: CDR1 MNHEY, CDR2 SVGAGI. CDR3 size: 16 residues. V shed 0 bases and J 0 bases; nucleotides not matched to a gene: 5. The CDR3 sequence is CASSYSKTSVSYEQYF. Here the CDR3 DNA reads TGTGCCAGCAGTTACTCGAAAACTAGCGTCTCCTACGAGCAGTACTTC.

This clone was observed a few times. The chain employs TRBV7-2 and TRBJ1-5, with TRBD1 identical over 10 bases. Germline CDR1 and CDR2: SGHTA and FQGNSA. This CDR3 is 14 amino acids long. V trimming: 7 bases; J trimming: 2 bases; junction bases outside the gene matches: 2. CDR3 in DNA: TGTGCCAGCAAGACAGGGGGCGGCAATCAGCCCCAGCATTTT. This gives the protein CASKTGGGNQPQHF.

The V and J genes are TRBV29-1 and TRBJ1-1, with 8 nucleotides matching TRBD1. The CDR3 runs to 12 residues. V lost 7 bases to trimming and J lost 0 bases; unmatched junction nucleotides: 1. Germline V gives CDR1 SQVTM, CDR2 ANQGSEA. CDR3 sequence (DNA): TGCAGCGGGACAGGGTTGAACACTGAAGCTTTCTTT. Translated: CSGTGLNTEAFF.

V gene TRBV7-8 combines with J gene TRBJ2-7, with a possible D match to TRBD1 (6 bases). This CDR3 spans 13 amino acids. Trimming removed 5 bases at V and 2 bases at J, with 10 bases between. From germline, CDR1 is SGHVS and CDR2 FQNEAQ. CDR3 in amino acids: CASSMDSTYEQYF. CDR3 nucleotides: TGTGCCAGCAGCATGGACAGTACCTACGAGCAGTACTTC.

V and J are TRBV14 and TRBJ1-2; D ambiguous. V lost 1 base to trimming and J lost 2 bases, with 8 bases between them. This CDR3 is built from 14 residues. Per the germline V gene, CDR1 is SGHDN and CDR2 is FVKESK. The CDR3 region is CASSQAEMNYGYTF. CDR3 nucleotides: TGTGCCAGCAGCCAAGCGGAGATGAACTATGGCTACACCTTC.

The chain links TRBV10-3 to TRBJ2-1; 10 bases are a match to TRBD1. The V gene's germline CDR1 is ENHRY and CDR2 SYGVKD. V was clipped by 5 bases and J by 10 bases; unmatched bases: 11. This CDR3 has 15 amino acids. This CDR3 reads CAISPDRGPATEQFF. The CDR3 region has the DNA TGTGCCATCAGTCCCGACAGGGGGCCCGCAACAGAGCAGTTCTTC.

This clone was counted a few times. This sequence joins TRBV7-2 and TRBJ1-2; 7 bases are a match to TRBD1. Germline trimming cut 5 bases from V and 5 bases from J; bases unmatched to any gene: 11. The CDR3 sequence is 15 residues long. Germline CDR1 is SGHTA and CDR2 is FQGNSA. The CDR3: CASSAAGGAGYGYTF. The CDR3, as DNA: TGTGCCAGCAGCGCCGCAGGGGGTGCGGGGTATGGCTACACCTTC.

The V call is TRBV4-1, the J call TRBJ2-7; weak D call: TRBD1 (6 bases). The CDR3 runs 15 residues. The germline CDR1 and CDR2 sequences are MGHRA and YSYEKL. V lost 1 base, J lost 1 base, and 11 bases lay in between. The CDR3 is CASSQVSGQSYEQYF. As DNA, the CDR3 is TGCGCCAGCAGCCAAGTGAGCGGACAGTCCTACGAGCAGTACTTC.

The genes are TRBV11-2 and TRBJ2-1, with 7 bases fitting TRBD2. The CDR3 contains 12 residues. CDR1 and CDR2 (germline): SGHAT, FQNNGV. V lost 10 bases to trimming and J lost 6 bases; unmatched junction nucleotides: 6. This CDR3 reads CATLGGSNEQFF. The CDR3 DNA reads as TGTGCCACTCTGGGCGGGAGCAATGAGCAGTTCTTC. Variable domain in full (rest from reference TRBV11-2 and TRBJ2-1): EAGVAQSPRYKIIEKRQSVAFWCNPISGHATLYWYQQILGQGPKLLIQFQNNGVVDDSQLPKDRFSAERLKGVDSTLKIQPAKLEDSAVYLCATLGGSNEQFFGPGTRLTVL.